Sequencing of this T cell receptor beta chain was carried out in a study of cytomegalovirus exposure and HLA in healthy donors. The germline V and J ends were trimmed by 0 bases and 2 bases, with 7 bases remaining between them. Germline values: CDR1 SGDLS, CDR2 YYNGEE. The CDR3 runs to 14 residues. PCR involved 60 Vbeta and 13 Jbeta primers. Generated by immunoSEQ multiplex PCR, the TCRdb table keeps only in-frame clones and is missing some. The sample includes about 110,000 clones. Remarks on this clone: The target antigen is unknown.

Study outcomes and limitations: Per a later analysis, 16,951 TCR beta sequences showed association with HLA alleles at 0.05 false discovery rate. Cytomegalovirus-associated TCR beta chains were listed, numbering 150 to 200.

Each donor was nominally healthy when sampled (though unrecorded immune exposures were likely). The chain recombines TRBV9 with TRBJ2-3; weak D call: TRBD2 (5 bases). Material: PBMCs. The TCR was taken from a man aged 25 to 40 in good health and CMV-seronegative. The CDR3 DNA sequence: TGTGCCAGCAGCGTAGGGACTTCCACAGATACGCAGTATTTT. It encodes CASSVGTSTDTQYF.